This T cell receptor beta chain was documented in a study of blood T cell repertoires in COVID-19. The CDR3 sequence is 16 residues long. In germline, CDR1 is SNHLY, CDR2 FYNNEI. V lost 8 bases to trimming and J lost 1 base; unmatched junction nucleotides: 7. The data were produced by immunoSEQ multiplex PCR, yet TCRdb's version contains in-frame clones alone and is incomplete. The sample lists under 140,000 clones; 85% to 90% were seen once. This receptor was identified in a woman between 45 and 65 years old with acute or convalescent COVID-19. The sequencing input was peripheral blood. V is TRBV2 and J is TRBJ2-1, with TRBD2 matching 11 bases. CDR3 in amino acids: CASGLAGGRSYNEQFF. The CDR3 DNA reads TGTGCCAGCGGGCTAGCGGGAGGTCGGTCCTACAATGAGCAGTTCTTC.